This T cell receptor beta chain was retrieved from a study of blood T cell repertoires in COVID-19. For the study at large: The United States, Italy and Spain supplied acute and convalescent COVID-19 samples.

Source study methods: By means of reference gene primer amplification, nucleated cell counts were estimated. Method: immunoSEQ multiplex PCR; TCRdb's copy keeps in-frame clones and lacks some. That table gives V, J and clone size, and the DNA gave D and trimming. The sample lists about 180,000 clones; 87% were seen once. This CDR3 contains 13 residues. V was trimmed by 4 bases and J by 4 bases, leaving 10 bases between them. Material for sequencing was peripheral blood. V and J are TRBV12-3 or TRBV12-4 and TRBJ2-5, with D possibly matching TRBD1 (6 bases). This sequence was found in a woman between 45 and 60 years old with acute or convalescent COVID-19. The DNA for the CDR3 is TGTGCCAGCAGTTACAGGGTCGGAGAGACCCAGTACTTC. Amino acid sequence: CASSYRVGETQYF.